The T cell receptor (beta chain) described here comes from a study of blood T cell repertoires in COVID-19 (dated by TCRdb to the early 2020s). Regarding the research as a whole: Samples from collaborators originated in the United States, Italy and Spain and spanned both the acute and convalescent phases of COVID-19. The repertoires were released in a freely available public database meant as a resource for research on the immune response to SARS-CoV-2. The prospective study material was composed of cDNA or gDNA derived from T cells, B-cell-depleted T cells, or PBMCs. Where HLA class I and class II types were available, the types were taken from metadata supplied by the sample provider, not from assay-based typing. Samples came from the ongoing ImmuneRACE study (first 160 participants) plus 1,254 subjects from 6 global collaborators. The sample metadata nearly always contained a de-identified subject ID, COVID-19 status, age in years and sex. Deeply sampled blood TCRbeta repertoires from subjects exposed to, actively infected with, or recovered from COVID-19 were included in the dataset.

V is pared back by 8 bases and J by 0 bases, with 5 bases lying between the germline termini. Based on the germline V gene, the CDR1 and CDR2 sequences are SGHVS and FNYEAQ. The CDR3 contains 11 residues, cysteine and phenylalanine counted. The DNA shown is the 33-base CDR3, in frame from base 1. TCRbeta CDR3 regions were amplified from genomic DNA by means of the immunoSEQ Assay, a bias-controlled multiplex PCR. Turning to the authors' computational methods: The number of nucleated cells in each sample was estimated by amplification of reference gene primers within the assay. To quantify the absolute abundance of each unique TCRbeta CDR3 rearrangement, sequence reads were collapsed and filtered. Productive Simpson clonality was computed per sample as the square root of Simpson's diversity index over productive rearrangements. What TCRdb holds here is the immuneACCESS table cut down to in-frame rearrangements. Part of the clones is not present; checked against another copy, under half of the missing clones reflect an unresolved V gene, and the others are unexplained. From that table come the V and J calls and clone size; the DNA was used to work out D and trimming. Counted in this sample were over 350,000 clones; around 88% of them appeared once. The ten largest account for roughly 4% of the sample.

Each collaborating institution followed its own protocols to collect whole blood in K2EDTA tubes. For TCRbeta analysis, collaborator samples were shipped as frozen whole blood, as isolated PBMCs, or as DNA extracted from either sample type. What the work shows at the level of the full study, not this receptor alone: The amount of clinical and demographic metadata varied by source and participant and was provided uncurated.

Points on this clone: It has no known antigen specificity. Per-nucleotide qualities are absent, and no much larger clonotype sits a single base away.

The sequence derives from a woman in her twenties or thirties with acute or convalescent COVID-19. This sequence uses TRBV7-6 and TRBJ2-7; there is no confident call for the D gene. Sequencing used peripheral blood. The bases read TGTGCCAGCGGCAGCTCCTACGAGCAGTACTTC. It translates to CASGSSYEQYF.